These 7 T cell receptor beta chains were all obtained from the same sample, sequenced in a study of early T cells in non-severe SARS-CoV-2 infection. TCRdb fed the 5' RACE reads into MiXCR, producing one record per CDR3 protein. This table holds tens of thousands of distinct CDR3 sequences, approximately 7.1% found once. Sequencing input: whole blood. Receptor source: an adult who was a healthcare worker with PCR-confirmed SARS-CoV-2 infection or an uninfected control (not recorded which).

This clonotype was observed many times. The chain has TRBV5-1 and TRBJ2-7; D is perhaps TRBD1 (6 bases). Germline V gene data show CDR1 as SGHRS and CDR2 as YFSETQ. The length of the CDR3 is 14 residues. Deletions cut 5 bases from V and 4 bases from J, with 16 bases between. The CDR3 reads CASSSQGTGYEQYF. CDR3 sequence (DNA): TGCGCCAGCAGTTCCCAGGGGACGGGATACGAGCAGTACTTC.

In DNA form, the CDR3 reads TGCAGTGCTGGGGGGACAGACAATCAGCCCCAGCATTTT. Its protein is CSAGGTDNQPQHF. V usage is TRBV20-1 and J usage is TRBJ1-5, with 7 bases aligning to TRBD1. This CDR3 has 13 amino acids. Germline CDR1 and CDR2: DFQATT and SNEGSKA (reference sequence). V lost 5 bases to trimming and J lost 3 bases; unmatched junction nucleotides: 4.

The rearrangement uses TRBV12-3 or TRBV12-4 and TRBJ2-3; 8 bases line up with TRBD2. This CDR3 has 16 amino acids. The V segment lost 8 bases and the J segment 2 bases; nucleotides outside the gene matches: 12. CDR3 in DNA: TGTGCCAGCCGATTTCGAGCGGGGGCCCCCACAGATACGCAGTATTTT. Translation gives CASRFRAGAPTDTQYF.

This clonotype was detected a few times. The V and J genes are TRBV30 and TRBJ2-7; D may be TRBD2 (6 bases). CDR3 length equals 14 residues. V lost 0 bases and J lost 10, with 19 bases in between. Germline V lookup: CDR1 GTSNPN, CDR2 SVGIG (reference sequence). The CDR3 DNA is TGTGCCTGGAGTGTACGGGGGAGTGGTGGGAATCAGTACTTC. It specifies CAWSVRGSGGNQYF. The full variable domain, its missing parts supplied by reference TRBV30 and TRBJ2-7, is SQTIHQWPATLVQPVGSPLSLECTVEGTSNPNLYWYRQAAGRGLQLLFYSVGIGQISSEVPQNLSASRPQDRQFILSSKKLLLSDSGFYLCAWSVRGSGGNQYFGPGTRLTVT.

This clonotype came up many times. The chain uses TRBV2 and TRBJ2-2, with no clear D. Trimming took off 2 bases at V and 4 bases at J, with 8 bases between the two ends. Germline V CDR1 and CDR2: SNHLY, FYNNEI. The CDR3 contains 14 residues. The CDR3 DNA follows: TGTGCCAGCAGTGAATGGGGTGGCACCGGGGAGCTGTTTTTT. Its translation is CASSEWGGTGELFF. The variable domain in full, with the rest retrieved from reference TRBV2 and TRBJ2-2, is EPEVTQTPSHQVTQMGQEVILRCVPISNHLYFYWYRQILGQKVEFLVSFYNNEISEKSEIFDDQFSVERPDGSNFTLKIRSTKLEDSAMYFCASSEWGGTGELFFGEGSRLTVL.

The gene calls are TRBV7-8 and TRBJ1-2; perhaps TRBD1 as D (5 bases). The CDR3 contains 14 residues. Germline V gives CDR1 SGHVS, CDR2 FQNEAQ. Trimming removed 0 bases from V and 5 bases from J, with 10 bases in between. This chain's CDR3 is CASSLAGRAYGYTF. The DNA of the CDR3 is TGTGCCAGCAGCTTAGCGGGCAGGGCGTATGGCTACACCTTC.

This clonotype was recorded many times. The chain uses TRBV12-3 or TRBV12-4 and TRBJ1-1; D unclear. The ends were cut back, 6 bases at V and 5 bases at J, with 13 bases in the middle. The CDR3 has 13 amino acids. The CDR3 DNA is TGTGCCAGCAGCCCGAGGGTTGATACTGAAGCTTTCTTT. Encoded protein: CASSPRVDTEAFF.